This T cell receptor beta chain was recorded in a study of T cells in localized non-small cell lung cancer. General observations from the study: Of the top 100 tumor clones, median approximately 60 were in adjacent lung, some 30 among its top 100.

The CDR3 consists of 18 residues. A note on this clone: Its antigen is not identified.

Using immunoSEQ multiplex PCR, the repertoire was profiled, and TCRdb retains in-frame clones only, with some absent. Here the sample spans some 850 clones, approximately 20% being singletons. Researchers cut adjacent lung at least 2 cm from the tumor margin, and it showed no atypia. The receptor was isolated from a female donor older than 55 with stage I lung adenocarcinoma. Specimen: normal lung tissue next to the tumor, collected before any cancer treatment. The V and J genes are TRBV1 and TRBJ2-5; the D segment call TRBD2 is taken from the table without a DNA check. TRBV1 is termed a pseudogene. For the CDR3, the DNA is TGCACCAGCAGCCAAGTCCCTCTTATCCTGGTGAGGAGGGAGACCCAGTACTTC. Its protein is CTSSQVPLILVRRETQYF.